The 24 T cell receptor beta chains below were found in one sample sequenced in a study of identical twins. TCRdb called the 5' RACE reads again in MiXCR, with one record for every CDR3 protein. The sample lists about 530,000 distinct CDR3 sequences, around 20% seen once, with about 0.48% in the top ten. This same sample was also part of a study on yellow fever vaccine responses in identical twins.

Sequencing was done on a sample of CD4+ T cells sorted from blood. Receptors originate from a woman between 18 and 29 years old in good health.

The V call is TRBV12-3 or TRBV12-4, the J call TRBJ2-3; 10 nucleotides agree with TRBD2. V lost 3 bases to trimming and J lost 0 bases; unmatched junction nucleotides: 9. The CDR3 is 18 residues long. The CDR3 reads CASSFRASGSGSTDTQYF. In nucleotides, the CDR3 is TGTGCCAGCAGTTTCCGAGCTAGCGGGAGTGGAAGCACAGATACGCAGTATTTT.

The V and J genes are TRBV29-1 and TRBJ2-7, with D tentatively TRBD1 or TRBD2 (5 bases each). The germline V gene encodes CDR1 SQVTM and CDR2 ANQGSEA. With 4 bases removed from V and 6 bases from J, the gap between germline ends came to 19 bases. CDR3 length: 14 residues. The CDR3 coding sequence is TGCAGCGTTGGAAGTGTCGCGGCTGGGGGCGAGCAGTACTTC. This translates into CSVGSVAAGGEQYF.

The rearrangement uses TRBV18 and TRBJ1-2, with 8 bases aligning to TRBD1. V was clipped by 2 bases and J by 3 bases; unmatched bases: 2. The length of the CDR3 is 14 residues. Looked up from germline, CDR1 is KGHSH and CDR2 is LQKENI. For the CDR3, the DNA is TGTGCCAGCTCACCAGGACAGGGTCACTATGGCTACACCTTC. Translating gives CASSPGQGHYGYTF.

The chain uses TRBV27 and TRBJ2-7; D is ambiguous. Germline CDR1 is MNHEY and CDR2 is SMNVEV (reference sequence). Trimming cost V 2 bases and J 6 bases, with 14 bases left between them. The CDR3 runs 14 residues. The CDR3 protein is CASSLGLPPFEQYF. The CDR3 bases are TGTGCCAGCAGTTTAGGTCTACCCCCCTTCGAGCAGTACTTC.

The gene calls are TRBV7-9 and TRBJ2-1; D is perhaps TRBD2 (5 bases). V was pared by 5 bases and J by 14 bases, with 16 bases between. From germline, CDR1 is SEHNR and CDR2 FQNEAQ (reference sequence). This CDR3 has 12 residues. CDR3 region: CASSTGLAGEFF. DNA for the CDR3: TGTGCCAGCAGCACCGGACTGGCGGGCGAGTTCTTC.

This rearrangement joins TRBV28 to TRBJ1-2; D perhaps matches TRBD1 (6 bases). In germline, CDR1 is MDHEN, CDR2 SYDVKM. V was shortened by 6 bases and J by 4 bases, with 21 bases between the two germline ends. The CDR3 has 16 residues. CDR3 protein: CASSLPMDRFRYGYTF. Here the CDR3 DNA reads TGTGCCAGCAGCCTTCCCATGGACAGATTTCGCTATGGCTACACCTTC.

V and J are TRBV5-1 and TRBJ1-3, with D uncertain. The germline V gene encodes CDR1 SGHRS and CDR2 YFSETQ. V was clipped by 3 bases and J by 3 bases, with 10 bases between them. The CDR3 extends over 14 amino acids. The CDR3 bases are TGCGCCAGCAGCTCCAAGACGGATGGAAACACCATATATTTT. It is translated as CASSSKTDGNTIYF.

This rearrangement joins TRBV28 to TRBJ1-3; 7 bases are a match to TRBD1. The V gene end was trimmed by 2 bases and the J gene end by 2 bases; junction bases not matched to a gene: 9. This CDR3 contains 17 residues. The germline V gene has CDR1 MDHEN and CDR2 SYDVKM. The CDR3 sequence is CASSLPVAGTAGNTIYF. Here the CDR3 DNA reads TGTGCCAGCAGTTTACCCGTAGCAGGGACAGCTGGAAACACCATATATTTT.

This clonotype has a handful of counts. The rearrangement joins TRBV11-3 to TRBJ2-5, with 9 bases fitting TRBD1. CDR1 is SGHNT and CDR2 is YENEEA in the germline V gene. This CDR3 spans 16 amino acids. V trimming: 1 base; J trimming: 5 bases; junction bases outside the gene matches: 8. For the CDR3, the DNA is TGTGCCAGCAGCTTAGGTGCCGGGACAGGGAGGGAGACCCAGTACTTC. Encoded protein: CASSLGAGTGRETQYF. Full variable domain (rest looked up from reference TRBV11-3 and TRBJ2-5): EAGVVQSPRYKIIEKKQPVAFWCNPISGHNTLYWYLQNLGQGPELLIRYENEEAVDDSQLPKDRFSAERLKGVDSTLKIQPAELGDSAVYLCASSLGAGTGRETQYFGPGTRLLVL.

This clonotype was seen only a few times. The CDR3 here is CASSLGQGLYNEQFF. For the CDR3, the DNA is TGCGCCAGCAGCTTAGGGCAGGGGCTTTACAATGAGCAGTTCTTC. V usage is TRBV5-1 and J usage is TRBJ2-1; weak D call: TRBD1 (6 bases). V dropped 2 bases and J dropped 4 bases, with 13 bases sitting between them. CDR3 size: 15 residues. The germline V gene encodes CDR1 SGHRS and CDR2 YFSETQ.

In its sample, this clonotype was seen a few times. This rearrangement joins TRBV11-3 to TRBJ1-3, with a tentative D call TRBD1 (6 bases). Between the trimmed V and J ends, which lost 5 bases and 2 bases, there was a span of 13 bases. In germline, CDR1 is SGHNT, CDR2 YENEEA. CDR3 length equals 15 residues. The CDR3 reads CASSIGRGAGNTIYF. As DNA, the CDR3 is TGTGCCAGCAGCATCGGAAGGGGGGCTGGAAACACCATATATTTT.

This clonotype was seen only a few times. V gene TRBV29-1 combines with J gene TRBJ2-1; D gene uncertain. V was cut by 6 bases and J by 5 bases, with 5 bases left in between. This CDR3 comprises 10 residues. CDR1 is SQVTM and CDR2 is ANQGSEA in the germline V gene. The CDR3 DNA reads TGCAGCGTGGAGAACAATGAGCAGTTCTTC. Its protein product is CSVENNEQFF.

In its sample, this clonotype was seen a few times. The DNA for the CDR3 is TGTGCCAGCATGGTCAGACGCACAGATACGCAGTATTTT. It encodes CASMVRRTDTQYF. V is TRBV2 and J is TRBJ2-3; the D is unclear. The CDR3 is 13 amino acids. Trimming cost V 7 bases and J 1 base, with 9 bases left between them. Per germline, CDR1 SNHLY and CDR2 FYNNEI. Full variable domain (missing parts from reference TRBV2 and TRBJ2-3): EPEVTQTPSHQVTQMGQEVILRCVPISNHLYFYWYRQILGQKVEFLVSFYNNEISEKSEIFDDQFSVERPDGSNFTLKIRSTKLEDSAMYFCASMVRRTDTQYFGPGTRLTVL.

The J gene is TRBJ2-7, the V gene TRBV14, with 9 bases fitting TRBD1. The CDR3 runs 16 residues. The V segment lost 0 bases and the J segment 4 bases; nucleotides outside the gene matches: 7. Germline V gene data show CDR1 as SGHDN and CDR2 as FVKESK. CDR3 sequence reads: CASSQEPGQGNYEQYF. In DNA form, the CDR3 reads TGTGCCAGCAGCCAAGAGCCGGGACAGGGCAATTACGAGCAGTACTTC.

V and J are TRBV6-1 and TRBJ1-1; 11 bases align to TRBD1. Germline lookup yields CDR1 MNHNS and CDR2 SASEGT. The CDR3 spans 15 residues. Germline trimming cut 7 bases from V and 3 bases from J; bases unmatched to any gene: 7. CDR3 sequence reads: CASKIGGQGDTEAFF. CDR3 DNA sequence: TGTGCCAGCAAAATAGGGGGACAGGGGGACACTGAAGCTTTCTTT.

V is TRBV5-1 and J is TRBJ2-5, with a tentative D call TRBD1 (6 bases). Germline values: CDR1 SGHRS, CDR2 YFSETQ. CDR3 length: 15 residues. Trimming took 4 bases from V and 1 from J, leaving 14 bases between them. DNA for the CDR3: TGCGCCAGCAGCCGGAACGACAGGACCCAAGAGACCCAGTACTTC. Translated, it gives CASSRNDRTQETQYF.

The CDR3 sequence: CASTKRAGPDTYYEQYF. CDR3 coding DNA: TGTGCCAGCACCAAGAGGGCCGGGCCAGATACTTACTACGAGCAGTACTTC. The chain combines TRBV12-3 or TRBV12-4 with TRBJ2-7; weak D call: TRBD2 (5 bases). CDR3 size: 17 residues. Trimming stripped 7 bases from V and 3 bases from J, with 25 bases between.

The chain recombines TRBV27 with TRBJ1-1; 7 bases map to TRBD1. The CDR3 length is 13 residues. With 3 bases clipped from V and 5 bases from J, the junction kept 3 bases outside the gene matches. Germline lookup yields CDR1 MNHEY and CDR2 SMNVEV (reference sequence). The CDR3 sequence is CASSFRRGTEAFF. The CDR3, as DNA: TGTGCCAGCAGTTTCCGCAGGGGGACTGAAGCTTTCTTT.

This clonotype was seen ten or more times. The chain combines TRBV5-1 with TRBJ2-7, with TRBD1 as a possible D gene (6 bases). Trimming removed 0 bases from V and 1 base from J, with 11 bases in between. This CDR3 region has 15 residues. Germline loops: CDR1 SGHRS, CDR2 YFSETQ. DNA for the CDR3: TGCGCCAGCAGCTTGGGACTACAGGGTTCCTACGAGCAGTACGTC. It encodes CASSLGLQGSYEQYV.

This clonotype was observed a handful of times. The rearrangement joins TRBV20-1 to TRBJ2-1; D perhaps matches TRBD1 (7 bases). This CDR3 region has 15 residues. Germline V gene lookup returns CDR1 DFQATT and CDR2 SNEGSKA (reference sequence). Trimming stripped 0 bases from V and 4 bases from J, with 13 bases between. CDR3 sequence: CSARDPQGGYNEQFF. For the CDR3, the DNA is TGCAGTGCTAGAGATCCCCAGGGGGGATACAATGAGCAGTTCTTC.

This clonotype was observed many times. V usage is TRBV12-3 or TRBV12-4 and J usage is TRBJ2-2; D unresolved. The CDR3 runs 15 residues. The germline V and J ends were trimmed by 2 bases and 1 base, with 8 bases remaining between them. CDR3 in DNA: TGTGCCAGCAGTTTAACCTCAGGGAACACCGGGGAGCTGTTTTTT. Translating gives CASSLTSGNTGELFF.

This clonotype was seen a few times. The CDR3 sequence: CASSVVGGGNEQFF. DNA of the CDR3: TGTGCCAGCAGCGTAGTTGGGGGAGGGAATGAGCAGTTCTTC. The gene calls are TRBV9 and TRBJ2-1, with 7 nucleotides matching TRBD2. The germline gives CDR1 SGDLS, CDR2 YYNGEE. CDR3 length equals 14 residues. With 0 bases clipped from V and 7 bases from J, the junction kept 4 bases outside the gene matches.

The sample holds a few counts of this clonotype. The chain has TRBV28 and TRBJ2-7, with D perhaps TRBD1 (6 bases). With 4 bases removed from V and 4 bases from J, the gap between germline ends came to 14 bases. Germline V gene sequence: CDR1 MDHEN, CDR2 SYDVKM. CDR3 length: 14 amino acids. The CDR3 spells CASSSYRVRYEQYF. In nucleotides, the CDR3 is TGTGCCAGCAGTTCATACAGGGTAAGGTACGAGCAGTACTTC.

This clonotype occurred once. This rearrangement joins TRBV28 to TRBJ2-1, with D maybe TRBD1 (6 bases). Germline lookup yields CDR1 MDHEN and CDR2 SYDVKM. Trimming pared 5 bases from V and 6 bases from J, leaving 17 bases between. CDR3 length: 15 residues. The chain's CDR3 is CASSGWVTGSNEQFF. The CDR3 nucleotides are TGTGCCAGCAGTGGGTGGGTGACAGGTTCCAATGAGCAGTTCTTC.